This T cell receptor (beta chain) was observed in a study of T cells in Graves' hyperthyroidism and ophthalmopathy (dated 2019 in TCRdb). Notes on the research overall: Peripheral blood samples were taken at the time of initial diagnosis, prior to any treatment. To identify distinguishing TCR V-J signatures, a discovery cohort of about 100 patients was used, comprising under 45 with Graves' ophthalmopathy and about 59 with stable Graves' hyperthyroidism. An independent validation cohort of under 20 hyperthyroidism patients and about 15 patients who later progressed to ophthalmopathy tested prospective prediction of ophthalmopathy. The 90 to 100 discovery patients were randomly split 7:3 into training and test sets. Thyroid tissue and blood T-cell repertoires from about six Graves' hyperthyroidism patients were also compared in the study. After blood sampling, hyperthyroidism patients were treated with methimazole at a starting dose of 30 mg daily, and ophthalmopathy patients were treated with high-dose intravenous methylprednisolone. The paper reports TCR Vbeta CDR3 sequencing of fewer than 150 peripheral blood samples: 43 ophthalmopathy, under 85 hyperthyroidism and around 17 progressor patients. Beyond this particular receptor, the publication reports: Most expanded thyroid clonotypes (frequency above 0.001) were also found in blood, which suggests that blood repertoires may mirror thyroid immune responses. No statistical method was used to set the sample size in advance, and investigators knew the group allocation. In validation, progression to ophthalmopathy was predicted by the model with 65% to 71% sensitivity and roughly 76% specificity, a median of 6.5 months before onset. A model built on a 13 V-J signature distinguished ophthalmopathy from stable hyperthyroidism, reaching 87.88% sensitivity and 81.08% specificity in cross-validation and 80%/75% in testing.

Stable Graves' hyperthyroidism was defined as the absence of progression to ophthalmopathy over 18 months of follow-up. Hyperthyroidism patients were newly diagnosed, had a disease duration of under 2 months, and were aged 18 to 65 years. Any patient with an uncontrolled infection, another autoimmune disease, pregnancy or lactation was excluded. Diagnoses relied on clinical symptoms, serum thyroxine and TRAb, thyroid ultrasound and orbital computed tomography. PBMCs were isolated from 10 ml of fresh peripheral blood by Ficoll-Paque density gradient centrifugation. Total RNA was extracted with Trizol reagent, and quality was checked on an Agilent 2100 Bioanalyzer. The TCR beta CDR3 regions were amplified from the RNA transcripts. The first round of RT-PCR for the TCR CDR3 was performed with the HTBI primer set and the Qiagen OneStep RT-PCR kit. Libraries were constructed in a second round of multiplex PCR, after which size selection and purification were performed. Sequencing of the libraries was done on an Illumina HiSeq2000 using paired-end 100 bp reads. In the source study's methods: SOAPnuke was used to process the raw data, removing reads that contained adapters or uncalled bases, had a mean Phred below 15, or lacked an exact match to the constant primer or identifier. High-quality paired reads were merged with COPE v1.2.5, and unique nucleotide sequences were defined as clonotypes. MiTCR v1.1 was used to align clonotypes to the IMGT TRBV, TRBD and TRBJ reference segments. Only V-J combinations with frequency above 0.0001, covering 99.2% of repertoires, were analysed. A TCS score was defined as the ratio of F50 (clonal expansion) to E x V (chaos), with BLOSUM62-based TCRdist applied between CDR3 peptides within each V-J. Welch's t-statistics and random forest reduced around 550 V-J features to roughly 13, which were used in a naive Bayes classifier (R e1071). TCRdb cleaned the public reads at Q25 with fastp, built clones with MiXCR and kept in-frame beta chains. CDR3 protein duplicates are merged, each entry listing the most common genes and DNA. TCRdb's processing, not the study's, gives the V and J calls here. A total of some 620,000 distinct CDR3 sequences appear in this sample, 16% of them only once. 3.5% to 4% of the sample is taken by the ten largest.

Based on the germline V gene (reference sequence), the CDR1 and CDR2 sequences are LGHDT and YNNKEL. Between the V and J ends, shortened by 1 base and 0 bases respectively, the junction contains 8 bases. The CDR3 measures 15 amino acids from cysteine to phenylalanine. Only the CDR3 DNA is retained, 45 bases long and in frame from the first base. This clonotype was recorded many times. This receptor's antigen is unknown. No base quality values were provided; no much bigger clone lies one nucleotide off. The sequence derives from a woman in her thirties with Graves' hyperthyroidism. The sequenced material came from blood. The V and J genes are TRBV3-1 and TRBJ2-3, with the D gene not confidently named. This receptor carries the CDR3 CASSQVQPSTDTQYF. The DNA reads TGTGCCAGCAGCCAAGTACAGCCTAGCACAGATACGCAGTATTTT.